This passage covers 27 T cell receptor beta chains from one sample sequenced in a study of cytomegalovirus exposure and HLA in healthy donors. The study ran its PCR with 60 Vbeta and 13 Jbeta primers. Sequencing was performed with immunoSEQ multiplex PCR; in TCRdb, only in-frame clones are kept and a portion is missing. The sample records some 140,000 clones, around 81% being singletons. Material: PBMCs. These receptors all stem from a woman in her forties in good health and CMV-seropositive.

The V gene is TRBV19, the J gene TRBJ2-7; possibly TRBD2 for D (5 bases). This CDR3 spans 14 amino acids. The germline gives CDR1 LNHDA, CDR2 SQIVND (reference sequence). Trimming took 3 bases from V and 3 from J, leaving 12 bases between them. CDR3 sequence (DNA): TGTGCCAGTAGTATGGGAGACATTTACTACGAGCAGTACTTC. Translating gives CASSMGDIYYEQYF.

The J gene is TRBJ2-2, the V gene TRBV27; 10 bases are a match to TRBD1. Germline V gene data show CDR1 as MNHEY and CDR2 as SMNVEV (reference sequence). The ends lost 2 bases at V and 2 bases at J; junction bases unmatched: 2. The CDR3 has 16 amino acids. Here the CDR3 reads CASSLGTGANTGELFF. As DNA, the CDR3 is TGTGCCAGCAGTTTAGGGACAGGGGCCAACACCGGGGAGCTGTTTTTT.

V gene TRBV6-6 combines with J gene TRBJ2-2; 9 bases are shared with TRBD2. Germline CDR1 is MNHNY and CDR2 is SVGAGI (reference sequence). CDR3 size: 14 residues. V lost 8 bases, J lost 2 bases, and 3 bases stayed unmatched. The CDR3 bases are TGTGCCAGCTGTCTAGCGGGAAACACCGGGGAGCTGTTTTTT. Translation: CASCLAGNTGELFF.

The CDR3 loop reads CASSNRLAGGPESTDTQYF. The CDR3 DNA reads as TGTGCCAGCAGCAACCGACTAGCGGGAGGGCCTGAGAGCACAGATACGCAGTATTTT. J is TRBJ2-3 and V is TRBV21-1; the table names TRBD2, a call not compared with the DNA. TRBV21-1 is flagged as a pseudogene. The CDR3 contains 19 residues.

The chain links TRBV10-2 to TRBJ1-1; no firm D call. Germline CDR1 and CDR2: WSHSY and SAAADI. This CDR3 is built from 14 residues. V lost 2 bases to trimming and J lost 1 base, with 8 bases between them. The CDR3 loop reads CASSEGSWNTEAFF. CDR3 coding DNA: TGCGCCAGCAGTGAGGGCTCGTGGAACACTGAAGCTTTCTTT.

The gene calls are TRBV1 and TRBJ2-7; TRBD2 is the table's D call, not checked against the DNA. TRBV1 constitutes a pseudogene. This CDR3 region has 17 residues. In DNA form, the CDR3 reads TGCACCAGCAGCCAAGATCTCAGCGGGAGGGCCTCCTACGAGCAGTACTTC. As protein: CTSSQDLSGRASYEQYF.

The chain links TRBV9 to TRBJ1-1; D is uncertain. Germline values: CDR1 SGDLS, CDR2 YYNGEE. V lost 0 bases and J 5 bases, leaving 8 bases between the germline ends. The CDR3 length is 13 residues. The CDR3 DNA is TGTGCCAGCAGCGTAGATGGGGAGACTGAAGCTTTCTTT. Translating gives CASSVDGETEAFF.

The CDR3: CASSLGDRDTETQYF. The CDR3 DNA is TGTGCCAGCAGCTTAGGGGACAGGGACACAGAGACCCAGTACTTC. V gene TRBV11-2 combines with J gene TRBJ2-5, with 9 bases matching TRBD1. Germline CDR1 SGHAT, CDR2 FQNNGV. Trimming at V came to 1 base and at J to 4 bases, leaving 4 bases not matched to a gene. This CDR3 has 15 amino acids.

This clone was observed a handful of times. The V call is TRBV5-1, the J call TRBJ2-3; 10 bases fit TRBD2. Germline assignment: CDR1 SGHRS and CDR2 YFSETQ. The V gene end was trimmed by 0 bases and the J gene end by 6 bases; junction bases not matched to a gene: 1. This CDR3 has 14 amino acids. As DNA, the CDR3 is TGCGCCAGCAGCTTGGAACTAGCGGGGGATACGCAGTATTTT. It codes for CASSLELAGDTQYF.

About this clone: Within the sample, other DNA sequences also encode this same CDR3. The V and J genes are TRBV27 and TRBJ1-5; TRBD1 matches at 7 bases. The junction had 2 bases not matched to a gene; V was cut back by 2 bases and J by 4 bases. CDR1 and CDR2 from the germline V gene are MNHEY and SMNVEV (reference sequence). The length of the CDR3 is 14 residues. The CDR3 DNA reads TGTGCCAGCAGTTTAAGCAGGGGGAATCAGCCCCAGCATTTT. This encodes CASSLSRGNQPQHF.

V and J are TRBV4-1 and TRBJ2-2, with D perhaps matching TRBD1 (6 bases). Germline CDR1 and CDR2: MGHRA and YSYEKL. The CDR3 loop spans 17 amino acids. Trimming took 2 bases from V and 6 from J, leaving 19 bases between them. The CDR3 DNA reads TGCGCCAGCAGCCAAAACAGACAGGAGAAGATTTCCGGGGAGCTGTTTTTT. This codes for CASSQNRQEKISGELFF.

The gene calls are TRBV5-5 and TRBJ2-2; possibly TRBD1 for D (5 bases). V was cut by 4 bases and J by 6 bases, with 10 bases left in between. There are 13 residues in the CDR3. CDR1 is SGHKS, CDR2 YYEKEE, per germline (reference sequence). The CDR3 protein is CASSRTFPGELFF. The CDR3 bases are TGTGCCAGCAGCCGGACATTCCCCGGGGAGCTGTTTTTT.

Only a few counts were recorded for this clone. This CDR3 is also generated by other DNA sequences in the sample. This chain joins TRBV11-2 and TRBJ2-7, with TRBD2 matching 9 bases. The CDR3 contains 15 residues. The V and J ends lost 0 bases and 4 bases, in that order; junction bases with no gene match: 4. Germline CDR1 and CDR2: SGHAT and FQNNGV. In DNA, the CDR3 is TGTGCCAGCAGCTTAGAGTTAGCGGGAGATTACGAGCAGTACTTC. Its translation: CASSLELAGDYEQYF.

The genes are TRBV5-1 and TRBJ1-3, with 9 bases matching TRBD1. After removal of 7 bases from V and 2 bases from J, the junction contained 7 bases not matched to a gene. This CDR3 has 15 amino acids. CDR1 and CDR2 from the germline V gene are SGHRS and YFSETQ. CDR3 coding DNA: TGCGCCAGCGCTAGGGGGGACAGGGCTGGAAACACCATATATTTT. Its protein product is CASARGDRAGNTIYF. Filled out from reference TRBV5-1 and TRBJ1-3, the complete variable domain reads KAGVTQTPRYLIKTRGQQVTLSCSPISGHRSVSWYQQTPGQGLQFLFEYFSETQRNKGNFPGRFSGRQFSNSRSEMNVSTLELGDSALYLCASARGDRAGNTIYFGEGSWLTVV.

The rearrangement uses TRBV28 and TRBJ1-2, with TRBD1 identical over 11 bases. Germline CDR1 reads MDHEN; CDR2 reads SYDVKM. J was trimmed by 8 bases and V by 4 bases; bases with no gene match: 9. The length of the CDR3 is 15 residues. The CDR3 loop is CASSSFGQGAKGYTF. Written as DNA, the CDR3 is TGTGCCAGCAGTTCTTTTGGACAGGGGGCGAAGGGCTACACCTTC.

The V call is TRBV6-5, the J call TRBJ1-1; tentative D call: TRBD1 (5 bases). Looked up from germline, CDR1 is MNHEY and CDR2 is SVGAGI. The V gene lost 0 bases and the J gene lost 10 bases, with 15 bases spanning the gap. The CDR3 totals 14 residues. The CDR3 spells CASSYSRQGVVAFF. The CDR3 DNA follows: TGTGCCAGCAGTTACTCCCGGCAGGGCGTGGTAGCTTTCTTT.

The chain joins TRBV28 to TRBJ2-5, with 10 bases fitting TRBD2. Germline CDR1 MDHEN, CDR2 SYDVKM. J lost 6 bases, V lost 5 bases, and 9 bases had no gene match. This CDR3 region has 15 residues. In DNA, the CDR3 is TGTGCCAGCAGTCTCCCGGCTAGCGGGAGACAGACCCAGTACTTC. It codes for CASSLPASGRQTQYF.

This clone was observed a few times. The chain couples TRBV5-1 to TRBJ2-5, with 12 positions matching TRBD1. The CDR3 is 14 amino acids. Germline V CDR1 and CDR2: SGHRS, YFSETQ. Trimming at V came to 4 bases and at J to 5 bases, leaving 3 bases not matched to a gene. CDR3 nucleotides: TGCGCCAGCAGCGGGACAGGGGGCGTTGAGACCCAGTACTTC. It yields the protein CASSGTGGVETQYF.

The CDR3 reads CASRIASGRDEQFF. CDR3 in DNA: TGTGCCAGCAGGATTGCTAGCGGGAGGGATGAGCAGTTCTTC. The V and J genes are TRBV2 and TRBJ2-1; TRBD2 agrees at 12 bases. Germline CDR1 is SNHLY and CDR2 is FYNNEI. The V and J ends lost 6 bases and 8 bases, in that order; junction bases with no gene match: 5. The CDR3 runs 14 residues.

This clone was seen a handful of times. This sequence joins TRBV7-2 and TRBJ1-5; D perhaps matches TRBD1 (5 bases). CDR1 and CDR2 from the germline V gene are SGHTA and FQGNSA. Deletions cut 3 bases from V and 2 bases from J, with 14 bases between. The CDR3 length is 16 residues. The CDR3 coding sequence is TGTGCCAGCAGCTTTGAGGCTTCCAGGGGCAATCAGCCCCAGCATTTT. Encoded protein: CASSFEASRGNQPQHF.

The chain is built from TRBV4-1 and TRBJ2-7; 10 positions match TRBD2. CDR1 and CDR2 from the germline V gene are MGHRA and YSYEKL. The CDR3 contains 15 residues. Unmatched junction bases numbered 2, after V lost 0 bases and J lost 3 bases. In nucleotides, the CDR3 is TGCGCCAGCAGCCAAGAAACTAGCGGGAACTACGAGCAGTACTTC. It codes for CASSQETSGNYEQYF.

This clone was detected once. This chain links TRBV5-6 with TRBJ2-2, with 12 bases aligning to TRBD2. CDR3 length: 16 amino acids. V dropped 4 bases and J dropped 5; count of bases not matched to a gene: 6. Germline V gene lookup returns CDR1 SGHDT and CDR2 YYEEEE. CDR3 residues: CASSQMTSGSTGELFF. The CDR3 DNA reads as TGTGCCAGCAGCCAGATGACTAGCGGGAGTACCGGGGAGCTGTTTTTT.

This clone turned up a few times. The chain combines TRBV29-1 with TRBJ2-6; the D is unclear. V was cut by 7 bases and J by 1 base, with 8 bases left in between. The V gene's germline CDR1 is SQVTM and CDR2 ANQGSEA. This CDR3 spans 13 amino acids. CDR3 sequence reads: CSARVSGANVLTF. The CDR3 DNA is TGCAGCGCCCGAGTATCTGGGGCCAACGTCCTGACTTTC. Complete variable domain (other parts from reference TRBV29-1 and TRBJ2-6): SAVISQKPSRDICQRGTSLTIQCQVDSQVTMMFWYRQQPGQSLTLIATANQGSEATYESGFVIDKFPISRPNLTFSTLTVSNMSPEDSSIYLCSARVSGANVLTFGAGSRLTVL.

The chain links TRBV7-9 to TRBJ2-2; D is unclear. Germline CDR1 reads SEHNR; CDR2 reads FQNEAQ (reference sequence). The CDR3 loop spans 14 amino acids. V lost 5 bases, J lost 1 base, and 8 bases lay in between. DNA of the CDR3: TGTGCCAGCAGCCGTAGACAGAACACCGGGGAGCTGTTTTTT. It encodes CASSRRQNTGELFF.

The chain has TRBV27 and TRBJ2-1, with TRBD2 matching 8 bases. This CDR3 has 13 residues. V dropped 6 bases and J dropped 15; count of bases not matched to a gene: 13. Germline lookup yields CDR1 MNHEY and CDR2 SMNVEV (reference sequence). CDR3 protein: CASRYTSGRDWFF. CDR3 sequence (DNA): TGTGCCAGCAGGTATACTAGCGGACGAGATTGGTTCTTC.

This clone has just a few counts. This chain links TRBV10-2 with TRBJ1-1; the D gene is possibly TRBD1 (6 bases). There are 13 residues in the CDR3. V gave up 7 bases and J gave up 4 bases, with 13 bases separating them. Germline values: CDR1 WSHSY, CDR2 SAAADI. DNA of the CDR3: TGCGCCAGCAATCCGGGACAAGGCACTGAAGCTTTCTTT. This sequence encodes CASNPGQGTEAFF.

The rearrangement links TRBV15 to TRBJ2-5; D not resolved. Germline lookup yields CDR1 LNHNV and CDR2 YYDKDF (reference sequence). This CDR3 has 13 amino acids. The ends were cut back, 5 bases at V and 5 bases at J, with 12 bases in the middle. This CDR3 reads CATSRRVVETQYF. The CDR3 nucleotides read TGTGCCACCAGCCGACGGGTCGTGGAGACCCAGTACTTC.